This is a list of T cell receptor beta chains from one sample in a study of CDR3 diversity in severe acne. TCRdb reprocessed the PCR reads via MiXCR and lists one record per CDR3 protein. The table shows about 85,000 distinct CDR3 sequences, with 45% to 55% occurring only once. Source material: blood. These receptor sequences come from a male donor in good health, serving as a control. CDR3s include the opening cysteine and the closing phenylalanine or tryptophan. A D gene is named only where the DNA matches it firmly. Part of the rows lack a size; the others show once, few, many or a class for expanded clones.

CDR3 | DNA | J | size | D | length | V
CATGLAGYEQYF | TGTGCCACCGGGCTAGCGGGTTACGAGCAGTACTTC | TRBJ2-7 | . | TRBD2 | 12 | TRBV19
CASTYGANTGAFF | TGTGCCAGCACCTACGGGGCGAACACTGGAGCTTTCTTT | TRBJ1-1 | . | . | 13 | TRBV6-1
CASSLTGTGTYEQFF | TGTGCCAGTAGTTTAACAGGGACGGGGACGTATGAGCAGTTCTTC | TRBJ2-1 | . | . | 15 | TRBV19
CASSDYNEQFF | TGTGCCAGCAGTGACTATAATGAGCAGTTCTTC | TRBJ2-1 | many | . | 11 | TRBV12-3/TRBV12-4
CASSLKVVSYNEQFF | TGTGCCAGCAGCTTAAAGGTGGTCTCCTACAATGAGCAGTTCTTC | TRBJ2-1 | . | . | 15 | TRBV7-3
CASSLGPDSTDTQYF | TGCGCCAGCAGCTTGGGGCCGGACAGCACAGATACGCAGTATTTT | TRBJ2-3 | . | . | 15 | TRBV5-1
CASRTPGTEAFF | TGTGCCAGCAGGACTCCCGGGACTGAAGCTTTCTTT | TRBJ1-1 | . | . | 12 | TRBV6-5
CASSSVPLVSSYNEQFF | TGTGCCAGCAGCTCCGTACCGTTAGTAAGCTCCTACAATGAGCAGTTCTTC | TRBJ2-1 | many | . | 17 | TRBV5-6
CSAFTDGHYGYTF | TGCAGCGCCTTTACGGACGGTCACTATGGCTACACCTTC | TRBJ1-2 | . | . | 13 | TRBV29-1
CASSTRGAYEQYF | TGTGCCAGCAGTACCAGGGGTGCCTACGAGCAGTACTTC | TRBJ2-7 | . | . | 13 | TRBV2
CASSQSYRPSSYNEQFF | TGTGCCAGCAGTCAATCCTACAGGCCTAGCTCCTACAATGAGCAGTTCTTC | TRBJ2-1 | many | . | 17 | TRBV6-5
CASSPTGTGLEKLFF | TGTGCCAGCAGCCCTACCGGGACAGGGTTGGAAAAACTGTTTTTT | TRBJ1-4 | few | TRBD1 | 15 | TRBV9
CASSYKGRSYNEQFF | TGTGCCAGCAGTTACAAGGGGCGATCTTACAATGAGCAGTTCTTC | TRBJ2-1 | medium-sized | . | 15 | TRBV6-5
CATSASGQGAYEQYF | TGTGCTACTAGCGCTTCGGGACAGGGAGCATACGAGCAGTACTTC | TRBJ2-7 | once | TRBD1 | 15 | TRBV24-1
CASSAGFGYGYTF | TGTGCCAGCAGTGCAGGGTTCGGATATGGCTACACCTTC | TRBJ1-2 | . | . | 13 | TRBV2
CSAIERVGELFF | TGCAGTGCTATAGAGCGGGTCGGGGAGCTGTTTTTT | TRBJ2-2 | . | . | 12 | TRBV20-1
CATSDTGVNYGYTF | TGTGCCACCAGTGATACCGGGGTCAACTATGGCTACACCTTC | TRBJ1-2 | few | . | 14 | TRBV24-1
CASSTGTGRRALHF | TGTGCCAGCAGTACGGGGACAGGTCGGAGGGCCCTCCACTTT | TRBJ1-6 | . | TRBD1 | 14 | TRBV7-6
CASSIPPGQGTF | TGTGCCAGCAGCATCCCCCCGGGACAGGGGACCTTC | TRBJ1-2 | . | TRBD1 | 12 | TRBV7-2
CASTSGTESYEQYF | TGTGCCAGCACCTCCGGGACAGAGTCCTACGAGCAGTACTTC | TRBJ2-7 | few | TRBD1 | 14 | TRBV11-2
CASSPQTRASAAGNTIYF | TGCGCCAGCAGCCCCCAGACGAGGGCATCCGCAGCCGGAAACACCATATATTTT | TRBJ1-3 | many | . | 18 | TRBV4-1
CSARGEAGVDTQYF | TGCAGTGCTAGAGGTGAAGCGGGGGTAGATACGCAGTATTTT | TRBJ2-3 | . | TRBD2 | 14 | TRBV20-1